These 9 T cell receptor beta chains came from one sample sequenced in a study of cytomegalovirus exposure and HLA in healthy donors. The PCR ran on 60 Vbeta and 13 Jbeta primers. Only in-frame clones appear in the TCRdb table, and some are missing; sequencing was by immunoSEQ multiplex PCR. The table lists over 150,000 clones, 65% to 85% of them singletons. Sequenced sample: PBMCs. Receptors were obtained from a boy younger than 10 in good health and CMV-seronegative.

This clone came up a few times. The V gene is TRBV5-1, the J gene TRBJ1-5; TRBD1 aligns across 7 bases. This CDR3 comprises 15 residues. Trimming took 4 bases from V and 3 from J; bases not matched to a gene: 7. Germline CDR1 SGHRS, CDR2 YFSETQ. The CDR3 is CASSLGTAFNQPQHF. CDR3 DNA sequence: TGCGCCAGCAGCCTAGGGACAGCTTTCAATCAGCCCCAGCATTTT. The full variable domain, completed using reference TRBV5-1 and TRBJ1-5, is KAGVTQTPRYLIKTRGQQVTLSCSPISGHRSVSWYQQTPGQGLQFLFEYFSETQRNKGNFPGRFSGRQFSNSRSEMNVSTLELGDSALYLCASSLGTAFNQPQHFGDGTRLSIL.

This clone has more than one count but fewer than ten. The rearrangement links TRBV19 to TRBJ1-4; D might be TRBD1 (5 bases). CDR1 and CDR2 (germline): LNHDA, SQIVND (reference sequence). The CDR3 has 14 residues. V was clipped by 5 bases and J by 4 bases, with 11 bases between them. CDR3 coding DNA: TGTGCCAGTAGTTTTGGGACTGTTAATGAAAAACTGTTTTTT. Its translation: CASSFGTVNEKLFF.

The chain couples TRBV4-3 to TRBJ1-3; tentatively, D is TRBD1 (5 bases). The CDR3 length is 16 residues. V was trimmed by 0 bases and J by 0 bases, leaving 9 bases between them. The germline V gene has CDR1 LGHNA and CDR2 YSLEER. The CDR3 sequence is CASSQDRVFSGNTIYF. CDR3 coding DNA: TGCGCCAGCAGCCAAGACAGGGTCTTCTCTGGAAACACCATATATTTT.

This chain uses TRBV6-5 with TRBJ1-6; 7 bases fit TRBD1. Germline assignment: CDR1 MNHEY and CDR2 SVGAGI. The CDR3 contains 14 residues. J gave up 5 bases and V 8 bases, and 6 bases lay outside the gene matches. The CDR3 here is CASGLGQNNSPLHF. Here the CDR3 DNA reads TGTGCCAGCGGGCTGGGACAGAATAATTCACCCCTCCACTTT.

The V call is TRBV7-2, the J call TRBJ1-4; no clear D. There are 14 residues in the CDR3. CDR1 is SGHTA, CDR2 FQGNSA, per germline. With 1 base removed from V and 7 bases from J, the gap between germline ends came to 10 bases. The CDR3 DNA sequence: TGTGCCAGCAGCTTAGTTGGGAGGGTTGAAAAACTGTTTTTT. It codes for CASSLVGRVEKLFF.

V gene TRBV5-4 combines with J gene TRBJ2-3; 10 nucleotides match TRBD2. The trim removed 3 bases at V and 2 bases at J, leaving 9 bases unmatched. The germline CDR1 and CDR2 sequences are SGHNT and YYREEE (reference sequence). CDR3 length: 17 amino acids. CDR3 region: CASSWGGSGGYTDTQYF. The CDR3 nucleotides are TGTGCCAGCAGCTGGGGGGGTAGCGGGGGGTACACAGATACGCAGTATTTT.

The chain combines TRBV6-5 with TRBJ2-1; weak D call: TRBD1 (5 bases). This CDR3 region has 13 residues. The V gene lost 5 bases and the J gene lost 9 bases, with 14 bases spanning the gap. Germline V gene sequence: CDR1 MNHEY, CDR2 SVGAGI. The CDR3 sequence is CASSGGHPFEQFF. The CDR3 DNA follows: TGTGCCAGCAGTGGCGGACATCCCTTTGAGCAGTTCTTC.

V gene TRBV7-8 combines with J gene TRBJ1-1; the D is unclear. The length of the CDR3 is 13 residues. The germline V gene encodes CDR1 SGHVS and CDR2 FQNEAQ. V lost 1 base to trimming and J lost 4 bases, with 7 bases between them. CDR3: CASSLDSGTEAFF. In DNA form, the CDR3 reads TGTGCCAGCAGCTTAGACAGTGGCACTGAAGCTTTCTTT.

The rearrangement links TRBV5-4 to TRBJ2-7, with 7 nucleotides matching TRBD1. Looked up from germline, CDR1 is SGHNT and CDR2 is YYREEE (reference sequence). Losses at the gene ends were 4 bases for V and 5 bases for J; bases not matched to a gene: 12. The CDR3 is made up of 15 amino acids. The CDR3, as DNA: TGTGCCAGCAGCCTGGCCAAGGGGGCTGGGAACGAGCAGTACTTC. Its protein product is CASSLAKGAGNEQYF.